The 12 T cell receptor beta chains presented below share a single source sample, sequenced in a study of blood T cell repertoires in COVID-19. TCRdb's table, derived via immunoSEQ multiplex PCR, lists solely in-frame clones and lacks some. The sample holds over 200,000 clones; approximately 78% are singletons and the top ten take 10% to 15%. The sample was peripheral blood. Every receptor here comes from a woman between 40 and 50 years old with acute or convalescent COVID-19.

The chain recombines TRBV4-3 with TRBJ2-5, with TRBD1 matching over 9 bases. CDR3 length equals 18 residues. Germline assignment: CDR1 LGHNA and CDR2 YSLEER. The ends lost 5 bases at V and 5 bases at J; junction bases unmatched: 18. The CDR3: CASSSHWGTGTGSETQYF. CDR3 bases: TGCGCCAGCAGCTCCCACTGGGGGACCGGGACAGGGAGCGAGACCCAGTACTTC.

This chain connects TRBV18 to TRBJ2-7; 12 nucleotides agree with TRBD2. The germline V gene has CDR1 KGHSH and CDR2 LQKENI. Trimming removed 1 base from V and 0 bases from J; junction bases left unmatched: 4. CDR3 size: 17 residues. In nucleotides, the CDR3 is TGTGCCAGCTCACCACTCCCTAGCGGGGGGGTCTCCTACGAGCAGTACTTC. Protein product: CASSPLPSGGVSYEQYF.

The CDR3 DNA reads as TGTGCCAGCAGAAAAGCGGGGAACTCCTATGGCTACACCTTC. As protein: CASRKAGNSYGYTF. V and J are TRBV14 and TRBJ1-2; D ambiguous. The length of the CDR3 is 14 residues. V was cut by 6 bases and J by 4 bases, with 15 bases left in between. Germline values: CDR1 SGHDN, CDR2 FVKESK.

This rearrangement joins TRBV6-4 to TRBJ2-5, with 7 nucleotides matching TRBD1. V trimming: 5 bases; J trimming: 3 bases; junction bases outside the gene matches: 3. The CDR3 has 13 residues. Germline V gene lookup returns CDR1 MRHNA and CDR2 SNTAGT. CDR3 sequence reads: CASSPGQKETQYF. CDR3 bases: TGTGCCAGCAGTCCGGGACAGAAAGAGACCCAGTACTTC.

This clone has a single count. The rearrangement uses TRBV4-3 and TRBJ2-1; perhaps TRBD2 as D (6 bases). Trimming removed 8 bases from V and 4 bases from J, with 15 bases in between. Germline lookup yields CDR1 LGHNA and CDR2 YSLEER. The CDR3 spans 14 residues. The CDR3 loop is CASSRESGYNEQFF. As DNA, the CDR3 is TGCGCCAGCTCCCGGGAGAGTGGGTACAATGAGCAGTTCTTC.

The chain links TRBV11-3 to TRBJ2-4, with 9 bases matching TRBD1. The CDR3 consists of 14 residues. Germline assignment: CDR1 SGHNT and CDR2 YENEEA. The V gene end was trimmed by 4 bases and the J gene end by 6 bases; junction bases not matched to a gene: 4. In nucleotides, the CDR3 is TGTGCCAGCAGCTCGGGACAGGGAACAAACATTCAGTACTTC. Amino acid sequence: CASSSGQGTNIQYF.

This chain connects TRBV3-1 (or the pseudogene TRBV3-2) to TRBJ1-1; D possibly corresponds to TRBD1 (6 bases). This CDR3 comprises 16 residues. Trimming removed 4 bases from V and 5 bases from J, with 20 bases in between. The germline CDR1 and CDR2 sequences are LGHDT and YNNKEL (reference sequence). The CDR3 loop reads CASSPDRILTGTEAFF. CDR3 in DNA: TGTGCCAGCAGCCCGGACAGAATCTTAACTGGAACTGAAGCTTTCTTT.

V gene TRBV18 combines with J gene TRBJ2-7; 9 bases line up with TRBD2. Looked up from germline, CDR1 is KGHSH and CDR2 is LQKENI. V was clipped by 3 bases and J by 5 bases; unmatched bases: 11. The CDR3 is made up of 16 amino acids. For the CDR3, the DNA is TGTGCCAGCTCACCTAACTTCGTTAGCGGGAGTGACGAGCAGTACTTC. It specifies CASSPNFVSGSDEQYF. Based on the CDR3 plus reference TRBV18 and TRBJ2-7, the full variable domain is NAGVMQNPRHLVRRRGQEARLRCSPMKGHSHVYWYRQLPEEGLKFMVYLQKENIIDESGMPKERFSAEFPKEGPSILRIQQVVRGDSAAYFCASSPNFVSGSDEQYFGPGTRLTVT.

This chain joins TRBV24-1 and TRBJ2-1; TRBD1 matches at 9 bases. The CDR3 sequence is 15 residues long. The junction had 6 bases not matched to a gene; V was cut back by 5 bases and J by 5 bases. Germline values: CDR1 KGHDR, CDR2 SFDVKD. The CDR3, as DNA: TGTGCCACCAGTGGCCGGGACAGGGAGGACAATGAGCAGTTCTTC. Its translation: CATSGRDREDNEQFF.

The CDR3 DNA sequence: TGCACCATTCAGAGGGATGAAAAACTGTTTTTT. Its protein is CTIQRDEKLFF. The chain uses TRBV20-1 and TRBJ1-4, with D uncertain. Germline loops: CDR1 DFQATT, CDR2 SNEGSKA (reference sequence). This CDR3 contains 11 residues.

V usage is TRBV27 and J usage is TRBJ2-5; possibly TRBD1 for D (6 bases). The CDR3 spans 14 residues. CDR1 is MNHEY and CDR2 is SMNVEV in the germline V gene (reference sequence). Deletions cut 6 bases from V and 7 bases from J, with 18 bases between. This chain's CDR3 is CASSWGTSDGTQYF. For the CDR3, the DNA is TGTGCCAGCAGCTGGGGGACATCGGATGGGACCCAGTACTTC.

The genes are TRBV14 and TRBJ2-1, with 16 nucleotides matching TRBD2. There are 17 residues in the CDR3. V was clipped by 2 bases and J by 7 bases; unmatched bases: 5. The germline V gene has CDR1 SGHDN and CDR2 FVKESK. Here the CDR3 reads CASSQRGTSGRANEQFF. CDR3 DNA sequence: TGTGCCAGCAGCCAAAGGGGGACTAGCGGGAGGGCTAATGAGCAGTTCTTC.